This T cell receptor (beta chain) was profiled in a study of T-cell reconstitution after alpha-beta-depleted transplantation in children. The study, taken as a whole, reports: At one year after transplant, newly produced T cells mostly accounted for T-cell counts and diversity. Several hundred rapidly expanded clones from non-depleted graft cells reportedly supplied alpha-beta T cells about two months post-transplant. Diversity of TCRbeta at day 60 was high in some patients, arising from surviving recipient T cells and thymic progenitors.

In its sample, this clonotype was seen many times. Its antigen is undetermined. Unique molecular identifiers were used in preparing the TCRbeta library. TCRdb used MiXCR to reprocess the PCR reads, holding one entry per CDR3 protein. Of nearly 200,000 distinct CDR3 sequences listed, roughly 6% are singletons. The TCR was taken from a girl under three years old with combined immunodeficiency, due to receive a stem cell transplant. The sequencing here drew on PBMCs, taken before TCRalphabeta/CD19-depleted stem cell transplant.

The CDR3 loop reads CSVEDQGGGIDTQYF. The CDR3 DNA is TGCAGCGTTGAAGATCAGGGGGGGGGAATAGATACGCAGTATTTT. The gene calls are TRBV29-1 and TRBJ2-3; D is perhaps TRBD1 or TRBD2 (7 bases each). CDR3 length: 15 amino acids. CDR1 is SQVTM and CDR2 is ANQGSEA in the germline V gene. V lost 0 bases and J 5 bases, leaving 15 bases between the germline ends.